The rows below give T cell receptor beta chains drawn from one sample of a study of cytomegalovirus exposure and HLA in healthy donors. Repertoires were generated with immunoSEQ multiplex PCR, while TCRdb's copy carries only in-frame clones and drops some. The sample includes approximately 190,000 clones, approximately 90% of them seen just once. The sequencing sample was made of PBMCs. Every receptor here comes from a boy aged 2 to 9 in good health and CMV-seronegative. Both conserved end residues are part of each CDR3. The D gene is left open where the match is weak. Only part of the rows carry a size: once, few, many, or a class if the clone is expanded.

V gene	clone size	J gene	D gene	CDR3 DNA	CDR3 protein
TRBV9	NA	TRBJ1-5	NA	TGTGCCAGCAGCGTAGAAGGGACACCGAATCAGCCCCAGCATTTT	CASSVEGTPNQPQHF
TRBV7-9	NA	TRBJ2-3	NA	TGTGCCAGCAGCAATCGACGGGGGGCGGTGGATACGCAGTATTTT	CASSNRRGAVDTQYF
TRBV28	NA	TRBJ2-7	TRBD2	TGTGCCAGCAGCTCCCCAAGCGCGGGGGACCTCTACGAGCAGTACTTC	CASSSPSAGDLYEQYF
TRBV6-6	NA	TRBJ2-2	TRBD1	TGTGCCAGCACCCGAGACAGGGGAGGTGCAGGCGGGGAGCTGTTTTTT	CASTRDRGGAGGELFF
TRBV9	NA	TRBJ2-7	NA	TGTGCCAGCAACGGGGGTTCGGGATCCTACGAGCAGTACTTC	CASNGGSGSYEQYF
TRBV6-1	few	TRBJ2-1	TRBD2	TGTGCCAGCAGTGACCTAGCGGGGGGGTACAATGAGCAGTTCTTC	CASSDLAGGYNEQFF
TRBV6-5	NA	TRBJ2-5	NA	TGTGCCAGCAGTTACTTGCGACAGTTGGGAGAGACCCAGTACTTC	CASSYLRQLGETQYF
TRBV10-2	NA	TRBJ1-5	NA	TGCGCCAGCAGTGTGGGAGGCAATCAGCCCCAGCATTTT	CASSVGGNQPQHF
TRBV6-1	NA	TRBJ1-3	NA	TGTGCCAGCAGTGAACTTTCAGGAAGCTCTGGAAACACCATATATTTT	CASSELSGSSGNTIYF
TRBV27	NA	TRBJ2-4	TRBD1	TGTGCCAGCAGTTGGGGCCCGGGACAGACAAGCTTTAAAAACATTCAGTACTTC	CASSWGPGQTSFKNIQYF